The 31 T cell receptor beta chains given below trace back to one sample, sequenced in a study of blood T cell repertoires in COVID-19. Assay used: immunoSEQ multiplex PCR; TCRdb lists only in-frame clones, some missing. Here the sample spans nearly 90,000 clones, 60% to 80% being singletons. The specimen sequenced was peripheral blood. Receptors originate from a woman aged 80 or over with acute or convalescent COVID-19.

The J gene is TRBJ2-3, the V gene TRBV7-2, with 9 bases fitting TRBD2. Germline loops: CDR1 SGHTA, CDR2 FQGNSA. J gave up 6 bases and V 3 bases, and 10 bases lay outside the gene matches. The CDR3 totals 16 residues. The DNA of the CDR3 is TGTGCCAGCAGCTTCGAGCGGGGGGTTCTCCTGGATACGCAGTATTTT. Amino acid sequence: CASSFERGVLLDTQYF.

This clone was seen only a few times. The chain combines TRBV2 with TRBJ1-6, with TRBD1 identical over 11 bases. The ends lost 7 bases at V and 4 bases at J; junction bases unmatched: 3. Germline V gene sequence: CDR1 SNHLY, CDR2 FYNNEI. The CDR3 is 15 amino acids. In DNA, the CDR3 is TGTGCCAGCAAAGGACAGGGGGCATATAATTCACCCCTCCACTTT. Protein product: CASKGQGAYNSPLHF. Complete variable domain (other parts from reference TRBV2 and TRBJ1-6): EPEVTQTPSHQVTQMGQEVILRCVPISNHLYFYWYRQILGQKVEFLVSFYNNEISEKSEIFDDQFSVERPDGSNFTLKIRSTKLEDSAMYFCASKGQGAYNSPLHFGNGTRLTVT.

The CDR3 loop reads CASSLDTSGGLEQFF. Here the CDR3 DNA reads TGTGCCAGCAGCTTAGACACTAGCGGAGGCTTAGAGCAGTTCTTC. The J gene is TRBJ2-1, the V gene TRBV11-2; 8 bases fit TRBD2. The CDR3 covers 15 residues. Germline values: CDR1 SGHAT, CDR2 FQNNGV. J was trimmed by 10 bases and V by 0 bases; bases with no gene match: 8.

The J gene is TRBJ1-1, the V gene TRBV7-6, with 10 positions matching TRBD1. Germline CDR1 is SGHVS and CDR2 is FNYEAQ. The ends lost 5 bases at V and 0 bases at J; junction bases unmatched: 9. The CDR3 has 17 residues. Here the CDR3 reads CASSPRGQGWMNTEAFF. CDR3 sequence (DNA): TGTGCCAGCAGCCCAAGGGGACAGGGGTGGATGAACACTGAAGCTTTCTTT.

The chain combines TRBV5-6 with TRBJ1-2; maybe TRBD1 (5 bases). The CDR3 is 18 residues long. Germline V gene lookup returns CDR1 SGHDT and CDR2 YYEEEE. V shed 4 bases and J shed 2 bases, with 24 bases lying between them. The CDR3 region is CASSPPGWGRNLNYGYTF. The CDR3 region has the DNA TGTGCCAGCAGCCCCCCCGGCTGGGGCCGGAACCTCAACTATGGCTACACCTTC.

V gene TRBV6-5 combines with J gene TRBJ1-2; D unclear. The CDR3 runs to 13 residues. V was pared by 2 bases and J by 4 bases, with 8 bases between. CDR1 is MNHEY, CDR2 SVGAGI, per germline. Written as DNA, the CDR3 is TGTGCCAGCAGTTACGACCGAGGCTATGGCTACACCTTC. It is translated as CASSYDRGYGYTF.

CDR3 amino acids: CASSEWGQGENTEAFF. Written as DNA, the CDR3 is TGCGCCAGCAGTGAGTGGGGACAGGGGGAGAACACTGAAGCTTTCTTT. V gene TRBV10-1 combines with J gene TRBJ1-1, with 11 bases identical to TRBD1. Germline-derived CDR1 and CDR2 are WNHNN and SYGVQD (reference sequence). Trimming at V came to 1 base and at J to 1 base, leaving 2 bases not matched to a gene. This CDR3 contains 16 residues.

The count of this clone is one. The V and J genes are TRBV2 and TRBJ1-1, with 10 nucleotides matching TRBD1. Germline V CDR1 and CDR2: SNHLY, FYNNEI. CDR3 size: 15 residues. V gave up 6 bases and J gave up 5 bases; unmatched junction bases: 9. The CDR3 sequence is CASRDRTGGWTEAFF. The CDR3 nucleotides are TGTGCCAGCAGGGATAGGACAGGGGGTTGGACTGAAGCTTTCTTT. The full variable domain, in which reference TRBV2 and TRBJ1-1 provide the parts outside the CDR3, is EPEVTQTPSHQVTQMGQEVILRCVPISNHLYFYWYRQILGQKVEFLVSFYNNEISEKSEIFDDQFSVERPDGSNFTLKIRSTKLEDSAMYFCASRDRTGGWTEAFFGQGTRLTVV.

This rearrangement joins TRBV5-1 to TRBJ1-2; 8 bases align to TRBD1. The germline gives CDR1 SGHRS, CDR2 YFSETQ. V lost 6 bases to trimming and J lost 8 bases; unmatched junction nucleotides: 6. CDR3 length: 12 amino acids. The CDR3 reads CASTGQGDGYTF. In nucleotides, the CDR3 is TGCGCCAGCACCGGACAGGGCGACGGCTACACCTTC.

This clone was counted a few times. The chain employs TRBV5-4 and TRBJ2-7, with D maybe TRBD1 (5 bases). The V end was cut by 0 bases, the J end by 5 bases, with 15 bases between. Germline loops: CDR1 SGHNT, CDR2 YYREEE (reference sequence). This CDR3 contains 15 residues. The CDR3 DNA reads TGTGCCAGCAGCTTGGCCTTAGGACAAACTGACGAGCAGTACTTC. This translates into CASSLALGQTDEQYF.

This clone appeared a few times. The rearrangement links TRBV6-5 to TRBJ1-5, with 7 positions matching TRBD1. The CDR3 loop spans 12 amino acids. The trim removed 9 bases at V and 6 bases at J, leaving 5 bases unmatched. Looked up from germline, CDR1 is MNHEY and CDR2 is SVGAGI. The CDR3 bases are TGTGCCAGTACGACAGGGCGTCAGCCCCAGCATTTT. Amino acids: CASTTGRQPQHF.

CDR3 DNA: TGTGCCAGCAGTCCAAGCGGGGGCTGGAACACCGGGGAGCTGTTTTTT. Translation: CASSPSGGWNTGELFF. The chain carries TRBV7-2 and TRBJ2-2, with 8 positions matching TRBD2. CDR3 size: 16 residues. The V gene's germline CDR1 is SGHTA and CDR2 FQGNSA. With 6 bases clipped from V and 1 base from J, the junction kept 7 bases outside the gene matches.

CDR3 sequence (DNA): TGTGCCAGCAGCTCAACCCTTCCGGGACTAGCGGGGGGGCCTCTCCGGTACTTC. Translated, it gives CASSSTLPGLAGGPLRYF. The genes are TRBV7-2 and TRBJ2-5, with TRBD2 matching 16 bases. V gave up 4 bases and J gave up 13 bases; unmatched junction bases: 18. This CDR3 has 18 residues. The germline CDR1 and CDR2 sequences are SGHTA and FQGNSA. The complete variable domain, with remaining parts taken from reference TRBV7-2 and TRBJ2-5, reads GAGVSQSPSNKVTEKGKDVELRCDPISGHTALYWYRQSLGQGLEFLIYFQGNSAPDKSGLPSDRFSAERTGGSVSTLTIQRTQQEDSAVYLCASSSTLPGLAGGPLRYFGPGTRLLVL.

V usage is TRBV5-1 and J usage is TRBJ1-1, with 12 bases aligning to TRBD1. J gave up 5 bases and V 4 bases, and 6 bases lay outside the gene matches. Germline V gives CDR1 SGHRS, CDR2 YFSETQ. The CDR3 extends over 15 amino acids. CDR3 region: CASSAGQGALTEAFF. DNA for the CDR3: TGCGCCAGCAGCGCGGGACAGGGGGCTCTAACTGAAGCTTTCTTT.

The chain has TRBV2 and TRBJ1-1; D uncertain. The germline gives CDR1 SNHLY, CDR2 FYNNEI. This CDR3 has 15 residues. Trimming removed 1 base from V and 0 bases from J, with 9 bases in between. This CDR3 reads CASSEGWSVNTEAFF. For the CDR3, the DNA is TGTGCCAGCAGTGAAGGGTGGTCGGTGAACACTGAAGCTTTCTTT.

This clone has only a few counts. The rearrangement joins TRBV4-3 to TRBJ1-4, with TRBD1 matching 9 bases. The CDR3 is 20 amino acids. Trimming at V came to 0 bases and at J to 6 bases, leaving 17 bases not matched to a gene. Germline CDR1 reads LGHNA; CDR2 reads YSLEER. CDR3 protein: CASSQDLGTGTTVQDEKLFF. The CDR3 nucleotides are TGCGCCAGCAGCCAAGACCTAGGGACAGGGACGACGGTCCAAGATGAAAAACTGTTTTTT.

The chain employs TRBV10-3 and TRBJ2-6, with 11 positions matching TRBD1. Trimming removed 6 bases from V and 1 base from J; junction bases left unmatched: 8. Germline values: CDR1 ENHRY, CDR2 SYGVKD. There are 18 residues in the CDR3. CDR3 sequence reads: CAIRDSGTGGSGANVLTF. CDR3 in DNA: TGTGCCATCAGAGATTCCGGGACAGGGGGTTCTGGGGCCAACGTCCTGACTTTC.

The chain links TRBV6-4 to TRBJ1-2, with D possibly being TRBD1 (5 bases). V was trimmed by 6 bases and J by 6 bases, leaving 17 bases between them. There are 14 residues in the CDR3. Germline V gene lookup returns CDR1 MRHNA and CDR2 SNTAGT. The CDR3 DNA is TGTGCCAGCAGCCTCCGTCCTGGGGCGGATGGCTACACCTTC. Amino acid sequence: CASSLRPGADGYTF.

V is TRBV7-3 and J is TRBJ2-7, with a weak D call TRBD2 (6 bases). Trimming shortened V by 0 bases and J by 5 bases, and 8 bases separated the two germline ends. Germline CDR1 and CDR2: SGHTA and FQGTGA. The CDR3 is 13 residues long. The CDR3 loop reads CASSLTWGDEQYF. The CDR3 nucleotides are TGTGCCAGCAGCTTAACCTGGGGGGACGAGCAGTACTTC.

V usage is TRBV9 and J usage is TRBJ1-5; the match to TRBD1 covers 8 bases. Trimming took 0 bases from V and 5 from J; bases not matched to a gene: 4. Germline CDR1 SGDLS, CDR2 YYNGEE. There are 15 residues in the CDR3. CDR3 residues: CASSVVQGADQPQHF. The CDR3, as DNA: TGTGCCAGCAGCGTAGTGCAGGGGGCCGATCAGCCCCAGCATTTT.

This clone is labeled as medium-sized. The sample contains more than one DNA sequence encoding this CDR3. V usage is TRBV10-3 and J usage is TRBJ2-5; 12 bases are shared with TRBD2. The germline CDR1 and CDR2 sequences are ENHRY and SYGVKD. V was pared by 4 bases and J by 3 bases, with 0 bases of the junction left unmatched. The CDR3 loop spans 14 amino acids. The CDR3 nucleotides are TGTGCCATCAGTGGACTAGCGGGGGAAGAGACCCAGTACTTC. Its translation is CAISGLAGEETQYF.

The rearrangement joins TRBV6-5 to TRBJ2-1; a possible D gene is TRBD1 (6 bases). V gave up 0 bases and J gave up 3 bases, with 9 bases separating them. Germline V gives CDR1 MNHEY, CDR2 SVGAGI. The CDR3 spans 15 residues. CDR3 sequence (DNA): TGTGCCAGCAGTTACTCGAGGGGGATCTACAATGAGCAGTTCTTC. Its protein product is CASSYSRGIYNEQFF.

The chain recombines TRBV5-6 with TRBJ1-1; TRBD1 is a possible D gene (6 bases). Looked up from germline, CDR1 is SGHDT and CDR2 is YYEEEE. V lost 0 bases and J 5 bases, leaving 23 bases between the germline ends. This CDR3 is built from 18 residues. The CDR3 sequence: CASSLGGGSSLWGTEAFF. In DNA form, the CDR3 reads TGTGCCAGCAGCTTGGGTGGGGGCTCCTCGTTATGGGGTACTGAAGCTTTCTTT.

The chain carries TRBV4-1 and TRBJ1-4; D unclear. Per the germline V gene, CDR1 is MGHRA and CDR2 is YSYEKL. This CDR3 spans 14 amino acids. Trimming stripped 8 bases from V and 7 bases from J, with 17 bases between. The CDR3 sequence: CASAYRWGGEKLFF. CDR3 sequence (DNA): TGCGCCAGCGCGTATAGGTGGGGAGGTGAAAAACTGTTTTTT.

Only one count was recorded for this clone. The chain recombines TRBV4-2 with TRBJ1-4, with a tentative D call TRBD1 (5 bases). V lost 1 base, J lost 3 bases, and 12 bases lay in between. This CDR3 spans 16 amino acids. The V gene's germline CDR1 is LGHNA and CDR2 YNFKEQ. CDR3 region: CASSQVGLGANEKLFF. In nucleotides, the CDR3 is TGTGCCAGCAGCCAAGTGGGACTCGGGGCTAATGAAAAACTGTTTTTT.

CDR3 sequence reads: CASSLDGTGLRGYTF. Written as DNA, the CDR3 is TGTGCCAGCAGCTTAGACGGGACAGGGTTGAGGGGCTACACCTTC. The chain has TRBV7-2 and TRBJ1-2, with 9 bases that match TRBD1. CDR3 length: 15 amino acids. The V and J ends lost 1 base and 8 bases, in that order; junction bases with no gene match: 8. CDR1 is SGHTA and CDR2 is FQGNSA in the germline V gene. Full variable domain (missing parts from reference TRBV7-2 and TRBJ1-2): GAGVSQSPSNKVTEKGKDVELRCDPISGHTALYWYRQSLGQGLEFLIYFQGNSAPDKSGLPSDRFSAERTGGSVSTLTIQRTQQEDSAVYLCASSLDGTGLRGYTFGSGTRLTVV.

CDR3 residues: CASSYQGALNTEAFF. CDR3 coding DNA: TGTGCCAGCAGTTATCAGGGGGCTTTGAACACTGAAGCTTTCTTT. The chain uses TRBV6-2 or TRBV6-3 and TRBJ1-1, with 8 bases fitting TRBD1. The CDR3 totals 15 residues. In germline, CDR1 is MNHEY, CDR2 SVGEGT. The V segment lost 3 bases and the J segment 0 bases; nucleotides outside the gene matches: 3.

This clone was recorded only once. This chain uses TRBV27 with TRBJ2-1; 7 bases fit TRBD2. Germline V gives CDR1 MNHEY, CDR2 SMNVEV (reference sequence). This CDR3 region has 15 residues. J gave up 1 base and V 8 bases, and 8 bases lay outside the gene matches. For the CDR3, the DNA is TGTGCCAGCTCCAAGTGGGGGGGATCCTACAATGAGCAGTTCTTC. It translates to CASSKWGGSYNEQFF.

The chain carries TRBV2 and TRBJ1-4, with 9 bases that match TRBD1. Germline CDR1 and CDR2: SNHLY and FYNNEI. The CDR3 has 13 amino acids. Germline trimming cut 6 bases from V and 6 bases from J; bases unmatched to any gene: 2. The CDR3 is CASSGTGYEKLFF. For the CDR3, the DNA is TGTGCCAGCAGCGGGACAGGGTATGAAAAACTGTTTTTT. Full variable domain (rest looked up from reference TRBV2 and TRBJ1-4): EPEVTQTPSHQVTQMGQEVILRCVPISNHLYFYWYRQILGQKVEFLVSFYNNEISEKSEIFDDQFSVERPDGSNFTLKIRSTKLEDSAMYFCASSGTGYEKLFFGSGTQLSVL.

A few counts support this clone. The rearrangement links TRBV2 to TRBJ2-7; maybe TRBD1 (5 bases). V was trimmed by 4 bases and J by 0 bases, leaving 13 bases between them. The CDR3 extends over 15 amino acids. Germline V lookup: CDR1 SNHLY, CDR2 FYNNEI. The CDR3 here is CASSVGQAYSYEQYF. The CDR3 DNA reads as TGTGCCAGCAGTGTGGGGCAGGCATACTCCTACGAGCAGTACTTC.

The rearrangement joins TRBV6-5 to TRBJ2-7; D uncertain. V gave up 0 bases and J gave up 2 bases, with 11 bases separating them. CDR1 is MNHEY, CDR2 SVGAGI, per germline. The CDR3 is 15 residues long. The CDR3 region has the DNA TGTGCCAGCAGTTACTCGCCCAGGCAGCCCTACGAGCAGTACTTC. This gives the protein CASSYSPRQPYEQYF.